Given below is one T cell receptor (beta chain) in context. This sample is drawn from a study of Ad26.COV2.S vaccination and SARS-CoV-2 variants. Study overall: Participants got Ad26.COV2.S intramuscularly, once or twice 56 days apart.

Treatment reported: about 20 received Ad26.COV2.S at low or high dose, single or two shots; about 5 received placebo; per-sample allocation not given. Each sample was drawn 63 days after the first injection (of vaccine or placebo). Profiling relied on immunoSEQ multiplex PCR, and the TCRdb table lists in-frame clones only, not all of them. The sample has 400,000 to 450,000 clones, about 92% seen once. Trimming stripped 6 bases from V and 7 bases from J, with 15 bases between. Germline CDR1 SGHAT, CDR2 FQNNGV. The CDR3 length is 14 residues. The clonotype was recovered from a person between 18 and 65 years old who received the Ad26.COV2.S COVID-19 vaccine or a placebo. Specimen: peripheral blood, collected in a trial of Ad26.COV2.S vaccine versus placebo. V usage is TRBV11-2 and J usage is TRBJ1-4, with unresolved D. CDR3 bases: TGTGCCAGCAGTCCCGCTGGGTGGAGTGAAAAACTGTTTTTT. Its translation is CASSPAGWSEKLFF. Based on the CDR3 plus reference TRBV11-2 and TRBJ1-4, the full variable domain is EAGVAQSPRYKIIEKRQSVAFWCNPISGHATLYWYQQILGQGPKLLIQFQNNGVVDDSQLPKDRFSAERLKGVDSTLKIQPAKLEDSAVYLCASSPAGWSEKLFFGSGTQLSVL.